This T cell receptor (beta chain) originates from a study of OX40 agonist ivuxolimab in advanced cancers. Findings of the study overall: Averaging showed that CD8+ T cells had more expanded clones than CD4+ did.

Per the germline V gene, CDR1 is MNHEY and CDR2 is SVGAGI. The CDR3 has 15 amino acids. The junction had 7 bases not matched to a gene; V was cut back by 6 bases and J by 3 bases. Generated by immunoSEQ multiplex PCR, the TCRdb table keeps only in-frame clones and is missing some. Of some 46,000 clones in the sample, around 94% were seen once. This clone showed up just a few times. Its antigen remains unidentified. The sample here was CD4+ or CD8+ T cells sorted from blood, taken in a trial of the OX40 agonist ivuxolimab. The V gene is TRBV6-5, the J gene TRBJ2-7, with 11 bases identical to TRBD1. The source is an adult with an advanced solid tumor such as melanoma, head and neck, liver or kidney cancer. This CDR3 is CASSLAGTGGYEQYF. The CDR3 nucleotides read TGTGCCAGCAGCCTCGCCGGGACAGGGGGCTACGAGCAGTACTTC.